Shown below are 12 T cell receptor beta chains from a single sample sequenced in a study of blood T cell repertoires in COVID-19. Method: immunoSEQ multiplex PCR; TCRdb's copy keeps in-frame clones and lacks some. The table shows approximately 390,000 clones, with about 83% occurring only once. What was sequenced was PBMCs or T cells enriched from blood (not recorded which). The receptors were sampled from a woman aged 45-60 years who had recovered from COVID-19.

The DNA of the CDR3 is TGTGCCAGCAGTTCCCTCGACCACAGCGGGGGGGCAAATACGCAGTATTTT. Protein sequence: CASSSLDHSGGANTQYF. This chain joins TRBV27 and TRBJ2-3, with TRBD2 matching 10 bases. The ends lost 4 bases at V and 7 bases at J; junction bases unmatched: 14. CDR1 is MNHEY and CDR2 is SMNVEV in the germline V gene (reference sequence). This CDR3 is built from 17 residues.

CDR3 amino acids: CASSFARTSGARDTQYF. In DNA form, the CDR3 reads TGTGCCAGCAGTTTCGCAAGGACTAGCGGGGCACGGGATACGCAGTATTTT. The chain couples TRBV28 to TRBJ2-3, with 12 bases lining up with TRBD2. Germline trimming cut 3 bases from V and 6 bases from J; bases unmatched to any gene: 10. There are 17 residues in the CDR3. Germline values: CDR1 MDHEN, CDR2 SYDVKM.

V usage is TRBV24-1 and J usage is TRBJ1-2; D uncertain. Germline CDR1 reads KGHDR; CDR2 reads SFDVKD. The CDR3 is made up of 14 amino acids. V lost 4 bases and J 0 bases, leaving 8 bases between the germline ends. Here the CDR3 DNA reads TGTGCCACCAGTGACTCCCCAGCTAACTATGGCTACACCTTC. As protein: CATSDSPANYGYTF.

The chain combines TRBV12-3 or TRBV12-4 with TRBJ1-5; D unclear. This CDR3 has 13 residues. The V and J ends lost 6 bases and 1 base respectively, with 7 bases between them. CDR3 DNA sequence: TGTGCCAGCAGGAGGAGCAGCAATCAGCCCCAGCATTTT. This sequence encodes CASRRSSNQPQHF.

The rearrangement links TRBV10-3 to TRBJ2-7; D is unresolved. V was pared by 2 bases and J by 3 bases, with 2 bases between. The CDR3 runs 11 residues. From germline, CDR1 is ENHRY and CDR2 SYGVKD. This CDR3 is CAISERYEQYF. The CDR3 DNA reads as TGTGCCATCAGTGAGCGCTACGAGCAGTACTTC.

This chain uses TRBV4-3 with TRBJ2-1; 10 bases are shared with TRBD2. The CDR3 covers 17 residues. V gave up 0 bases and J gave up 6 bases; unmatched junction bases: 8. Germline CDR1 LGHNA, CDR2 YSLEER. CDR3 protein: CASSQDWLASGGNEQFF. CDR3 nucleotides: TGCGCCAGCAGCCAAGATTGGCTGGCTAGCGGGGGCAATGAGCAGTTCTTC.

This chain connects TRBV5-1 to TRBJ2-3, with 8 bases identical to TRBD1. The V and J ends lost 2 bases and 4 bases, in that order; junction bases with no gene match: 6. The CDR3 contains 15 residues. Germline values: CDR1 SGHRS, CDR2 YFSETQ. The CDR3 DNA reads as TGCGCCAGCAGCTTAATCGGGACAGGCTCAGATACGCAGTATTTT. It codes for CASSLIGTGSDTQYF.

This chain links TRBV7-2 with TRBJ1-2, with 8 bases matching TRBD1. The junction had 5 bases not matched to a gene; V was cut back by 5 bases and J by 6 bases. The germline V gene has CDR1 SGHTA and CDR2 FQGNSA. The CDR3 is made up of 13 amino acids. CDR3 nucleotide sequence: TGTGCCAGCAGCCAGACAGGGGTTGATGGCTACACCTTC. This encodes CASSQTGVDGYTF. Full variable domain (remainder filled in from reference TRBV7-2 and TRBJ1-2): GAGVSQSPSNKVTEKGKDVELRCDPISGHTALYWYRQSLGQGLEFLIYFQGNSAPDKSGLPSDRFSAERTGGSVSTLTIQRTQQEDSAVYLCASSQTGVDGYTFGSGTRLTVV.

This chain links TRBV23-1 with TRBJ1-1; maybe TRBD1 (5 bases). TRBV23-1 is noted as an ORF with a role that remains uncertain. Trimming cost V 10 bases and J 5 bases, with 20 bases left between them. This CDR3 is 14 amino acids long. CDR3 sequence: CATLVPSRGTEAFF. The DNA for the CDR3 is TGCGCCACCTTGGTACCAAGTCGGGGGACTGAAGCTTTCTTT.

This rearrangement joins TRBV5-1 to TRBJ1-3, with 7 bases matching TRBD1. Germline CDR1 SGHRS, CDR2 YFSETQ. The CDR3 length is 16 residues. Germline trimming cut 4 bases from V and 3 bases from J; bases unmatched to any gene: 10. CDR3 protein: CASSPMTGSGGNTIYF. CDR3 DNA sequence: TGCGCCAGCAGCCCAATGACAGGGTCCGGTGGAAACACCATATATTTT.

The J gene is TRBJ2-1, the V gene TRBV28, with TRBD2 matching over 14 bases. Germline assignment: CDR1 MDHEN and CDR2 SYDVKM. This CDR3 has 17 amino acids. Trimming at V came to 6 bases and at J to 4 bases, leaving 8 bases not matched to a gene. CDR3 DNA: TGTGCCAGCAGACCGAGCCGACTAGCGGGGGGGTACAATGAGCAGTTCTTC. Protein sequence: CASRPSRLAGGYNEQFF.

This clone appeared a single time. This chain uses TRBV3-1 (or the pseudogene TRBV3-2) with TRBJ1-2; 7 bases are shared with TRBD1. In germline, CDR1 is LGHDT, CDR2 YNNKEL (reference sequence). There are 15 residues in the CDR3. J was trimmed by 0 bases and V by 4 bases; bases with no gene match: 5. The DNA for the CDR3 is TGTGCCAGCAGCCGAACGACAGGGCCTAACTATGGCTACACCTTC. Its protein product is CASSRTTGPNYGYTF.